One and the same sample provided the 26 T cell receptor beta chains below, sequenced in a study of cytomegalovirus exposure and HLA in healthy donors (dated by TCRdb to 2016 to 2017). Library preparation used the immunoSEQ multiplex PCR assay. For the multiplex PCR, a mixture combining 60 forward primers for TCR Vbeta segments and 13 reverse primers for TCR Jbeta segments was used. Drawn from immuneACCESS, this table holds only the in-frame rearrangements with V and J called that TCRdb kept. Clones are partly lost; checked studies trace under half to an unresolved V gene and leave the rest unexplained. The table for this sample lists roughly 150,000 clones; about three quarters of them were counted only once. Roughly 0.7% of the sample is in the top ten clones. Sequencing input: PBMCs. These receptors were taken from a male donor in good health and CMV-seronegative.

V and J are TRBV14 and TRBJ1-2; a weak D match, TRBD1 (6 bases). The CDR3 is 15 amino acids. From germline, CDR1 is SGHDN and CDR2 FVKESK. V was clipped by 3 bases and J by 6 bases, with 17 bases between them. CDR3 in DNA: TGTGCCAGCAGCCACAATAGACAGGTTGGAAATGGCTACACCTTC. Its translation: CASSHNRQVGNGYTF.

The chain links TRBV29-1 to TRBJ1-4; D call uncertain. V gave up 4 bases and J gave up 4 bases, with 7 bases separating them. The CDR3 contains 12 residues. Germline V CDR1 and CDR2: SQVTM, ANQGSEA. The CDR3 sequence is CSVAGINEKLFF. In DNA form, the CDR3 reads TGCAGCGTTGCGGGTATTAATGAAAAACTGTTTTTT.

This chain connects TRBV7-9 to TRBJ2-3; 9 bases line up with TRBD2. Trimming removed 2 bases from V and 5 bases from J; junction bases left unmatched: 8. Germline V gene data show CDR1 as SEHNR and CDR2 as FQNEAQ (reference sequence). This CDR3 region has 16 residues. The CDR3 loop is CASSLLASGKGDTQYF. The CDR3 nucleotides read TGTGCCAGCAGCTTACTGGCTAGCGGGAAGGGAGATACGCAGTATTTT.

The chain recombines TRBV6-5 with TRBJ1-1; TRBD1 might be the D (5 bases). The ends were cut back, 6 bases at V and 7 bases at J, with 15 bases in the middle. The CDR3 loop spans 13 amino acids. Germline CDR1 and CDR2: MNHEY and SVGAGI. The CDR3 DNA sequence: TGTGCCAGCAGAATGACAGACGACAGTGAAGCTTTCTTT. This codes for CASRMTDDSEAFF.

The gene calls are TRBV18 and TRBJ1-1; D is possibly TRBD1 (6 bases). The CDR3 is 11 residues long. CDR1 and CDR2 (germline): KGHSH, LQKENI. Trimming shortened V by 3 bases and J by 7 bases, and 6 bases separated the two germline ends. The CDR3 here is CASSPDSEAFF. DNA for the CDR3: TGTGCCAGCTCACCGGACAGTGAAGCTTTCTTT.

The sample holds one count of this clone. CDR3 DNA sequence: TGTGCCAGCAGGACCGGGACAGCGAACACCGGGGAGCTGTTTTTT. This encodes CASRTGTANTGELFF. This chain joins TRBV5-4 and TRBJ2-2; 7 nucleotides align to TRBD1. J lost 0 bases, V lost 5 bases, and 4 bases had no gene match. CDR1 is SGHNT and CDR2 is YYREEE in the germline V gene (reference sequence). There are 15 residues in the CDR3.

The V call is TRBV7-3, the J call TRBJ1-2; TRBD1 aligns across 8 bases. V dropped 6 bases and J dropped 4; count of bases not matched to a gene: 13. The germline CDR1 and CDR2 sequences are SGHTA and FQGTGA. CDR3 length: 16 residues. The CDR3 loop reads CASSQTGQGPIYGYTF. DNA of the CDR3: TGTGCCAGCAGTCAAACTGGACAGGGCCCAATCTATGGCTACACCTTC.

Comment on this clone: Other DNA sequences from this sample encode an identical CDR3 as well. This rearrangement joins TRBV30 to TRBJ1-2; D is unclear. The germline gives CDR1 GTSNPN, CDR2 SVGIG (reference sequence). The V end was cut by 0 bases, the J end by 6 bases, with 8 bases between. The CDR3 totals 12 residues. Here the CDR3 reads CAWSVKHDGYTF. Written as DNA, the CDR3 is TGTGCCTGGAGTGTTAAGCACGATGGCTACACCTTC.

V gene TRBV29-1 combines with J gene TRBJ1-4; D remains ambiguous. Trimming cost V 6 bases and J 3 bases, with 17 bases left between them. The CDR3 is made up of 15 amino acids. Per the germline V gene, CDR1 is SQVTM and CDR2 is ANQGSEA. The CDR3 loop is CSVSGYGPSNEKLFF. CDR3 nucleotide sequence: TGCAGCGTGAGCGGATACGGCCCTTCTAATGAAAAACTGTTTTTT. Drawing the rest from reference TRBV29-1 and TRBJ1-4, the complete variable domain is SAVISQKPSRDICQRGTSLTIQCQVDSQVTMMFWYRQQPGQSLTLIATANQGSEATYESGFVIDKFPISRPNLTFSTLTVSNMSPEDSSIYLCSVSGYGPSNEKLFFGSGTQLSVL.

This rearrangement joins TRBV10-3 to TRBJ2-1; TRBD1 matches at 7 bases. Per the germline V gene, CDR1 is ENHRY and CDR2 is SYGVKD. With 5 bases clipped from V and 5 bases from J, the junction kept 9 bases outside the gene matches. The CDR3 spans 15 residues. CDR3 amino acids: CAISPSTGPNNEQFF. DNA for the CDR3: TGTGCCATCAGTCCCTCGACAGGGCCTAACAATGAGCAGTTCTTC.

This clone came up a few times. The CDR3 region has the DNA TGTGCCAGCAGCGGTTACACGTCCGAGCAGTACTTC. Its translation: CASSGYTSEQYF. The chain is built from TRBV9 and TRBJ2-7; D not certain. V was pared by 3 bases and J by 6 bases, with 10 bases between. CDR1 is SGDLS and CDR2 is YYNGEE in the germline V gene. The CDR3 length is 12 residues.

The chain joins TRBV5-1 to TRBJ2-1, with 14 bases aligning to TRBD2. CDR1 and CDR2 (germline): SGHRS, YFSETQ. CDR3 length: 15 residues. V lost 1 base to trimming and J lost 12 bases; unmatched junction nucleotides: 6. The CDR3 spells CASSLSGLAGVAQFF. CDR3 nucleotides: TGCGCCAGCAGCTTGTCGGGACTAGCGGGAGTTGCGCAGTTCTTC.

The DNA of the CDR3 is TGTGCCAGCAGCGTTTCCGGAGCCGGGGAGCTGTTTTTT. Translation gives CASSVSGAGELFF. The chain carries TRBV9 and TRBJ2-2; D is unclear. CDR1 is SGDLS and CDR2 is YYNGEE in the germline V gene. The CDR3 runs 13 residues. Trimming removed 2 bases at V and 6 bases at J, with 8 bases between.

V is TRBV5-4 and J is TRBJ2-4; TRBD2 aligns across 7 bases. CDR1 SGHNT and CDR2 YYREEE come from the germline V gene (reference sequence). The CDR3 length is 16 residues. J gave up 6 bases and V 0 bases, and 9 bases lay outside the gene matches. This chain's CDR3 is CASSLGGRGGGNIQYF. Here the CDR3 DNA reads TGTGCCAGCAGCTTGGGTGGACGGGGCGGGGGAAACATTCAGTACTTC.

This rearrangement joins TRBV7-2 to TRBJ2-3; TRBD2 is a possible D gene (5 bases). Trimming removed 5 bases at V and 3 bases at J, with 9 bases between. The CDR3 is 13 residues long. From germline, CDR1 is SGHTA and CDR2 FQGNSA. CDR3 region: CASSPGKTDTQYF. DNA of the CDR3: TGTGCCAGCAGCCCCGGGAAAACAGATACGCAGTATTTT.

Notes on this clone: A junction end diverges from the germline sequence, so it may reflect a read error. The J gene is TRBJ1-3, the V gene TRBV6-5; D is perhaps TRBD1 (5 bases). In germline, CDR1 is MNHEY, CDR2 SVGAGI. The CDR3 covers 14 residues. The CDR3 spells CASSRGDLGNAIYF. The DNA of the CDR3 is TGTGCCAGCAGTCGCGGGGACCTTGGAAACGCCATATATTTT.

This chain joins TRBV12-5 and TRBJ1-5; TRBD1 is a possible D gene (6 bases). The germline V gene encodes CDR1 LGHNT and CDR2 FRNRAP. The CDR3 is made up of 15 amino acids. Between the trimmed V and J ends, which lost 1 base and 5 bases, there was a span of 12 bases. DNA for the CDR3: TGTGCTAGTGGTTTGGCGGGACAAAGGGATCAGCCCCAGCATTTT. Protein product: CASGLAGQRDQPQHF.

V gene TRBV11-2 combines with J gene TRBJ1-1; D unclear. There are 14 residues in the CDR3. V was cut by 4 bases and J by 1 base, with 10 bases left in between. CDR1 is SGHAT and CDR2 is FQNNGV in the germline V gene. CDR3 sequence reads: CASSSPGPNTEAFF. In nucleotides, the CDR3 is TGTGCCAGCAGCTCCCCGGGTCCGAACACTGAAGCTTTCTTT. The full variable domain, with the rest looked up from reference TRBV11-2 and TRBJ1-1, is EAGVAQSPRYKIIEKRQSVAFWCNPISGHATLYWYQQILGQGPKLLIQFQNNGVVDDSQLPKDRFSAERLKGVDSTLKIQPAKLEDSAVYLCASSSPGPNTEAFFGQGTRLTVV.

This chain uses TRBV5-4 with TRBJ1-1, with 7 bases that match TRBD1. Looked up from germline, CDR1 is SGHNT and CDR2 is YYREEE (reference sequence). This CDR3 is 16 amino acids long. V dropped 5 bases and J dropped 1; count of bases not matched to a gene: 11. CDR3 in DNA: TGTGCCAGCAGAGCAGGGGGGTCGTTTAGGAACACTGAAGCTTTCTTT. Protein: CASRAGGSFRNTEAFF. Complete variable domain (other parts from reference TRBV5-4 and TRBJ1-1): ETGVTQSPTHLIKTRGQQVTLRCSSQSGHNTVSWYQQALGQGPQFIFQYYREEENGRGNFPPRFSGLQFPNYSSELNVNALELDDSALYLCASRAGGSFRNTEAFFGQGTRLTVV.

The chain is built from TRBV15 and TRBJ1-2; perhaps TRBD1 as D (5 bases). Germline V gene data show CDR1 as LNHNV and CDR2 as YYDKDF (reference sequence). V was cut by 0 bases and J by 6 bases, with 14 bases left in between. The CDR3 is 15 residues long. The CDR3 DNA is TGTGCCACCAGCAGAGACGACCCAGGGCGGAATGGCTACACCTTC. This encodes CATSRDDPGRNGYTF.

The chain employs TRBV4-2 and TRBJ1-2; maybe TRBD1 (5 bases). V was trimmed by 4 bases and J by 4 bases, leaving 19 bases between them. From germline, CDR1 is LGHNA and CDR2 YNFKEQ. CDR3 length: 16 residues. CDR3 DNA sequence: TGTGCCAGCAGCCCCAGACTTCTGGACAACTTCTATGGCTACACCTTC. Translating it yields CASSPRLLDNFYGYTF.

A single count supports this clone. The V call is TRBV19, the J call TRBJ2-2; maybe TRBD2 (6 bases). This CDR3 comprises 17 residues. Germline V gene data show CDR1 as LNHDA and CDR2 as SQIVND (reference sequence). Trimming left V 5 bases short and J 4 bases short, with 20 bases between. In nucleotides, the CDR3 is TGTGCCAGTAGTTCGGAGGGGCCATGGGGTCCCACCGGGGAGCTGTTTTTT. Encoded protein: CASSSEGPWGPTGELFF. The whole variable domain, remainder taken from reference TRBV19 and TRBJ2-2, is DGGITQSPKYLFRKEGQNVTLSCEQNLNHDAMYWYRQDPGQGLRLIYYSQIVNDFQKGDIAEGYSVSREKKESFPLTVTSAQKNPTAFYLCASSSEGPWGPTGELFFGEGSRLTVL.

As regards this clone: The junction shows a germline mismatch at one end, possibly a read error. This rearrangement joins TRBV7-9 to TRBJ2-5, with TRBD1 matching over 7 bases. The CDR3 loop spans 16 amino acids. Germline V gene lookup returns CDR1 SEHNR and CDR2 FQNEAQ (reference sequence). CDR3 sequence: CSSSTDRARVRETQYF. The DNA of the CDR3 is TGTTCCAGCAGCACTGACAGGGCGAGGGTTAGAGAGACCCAGTACTTC.

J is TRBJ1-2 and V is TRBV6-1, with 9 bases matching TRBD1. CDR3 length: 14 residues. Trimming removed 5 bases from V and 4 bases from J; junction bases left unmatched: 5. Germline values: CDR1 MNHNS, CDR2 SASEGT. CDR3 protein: CASSWDRVIYGYTF. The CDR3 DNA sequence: TGTGCCAGCAGTTGGGACAGGGTGATCTATGGCTACACCTTC.

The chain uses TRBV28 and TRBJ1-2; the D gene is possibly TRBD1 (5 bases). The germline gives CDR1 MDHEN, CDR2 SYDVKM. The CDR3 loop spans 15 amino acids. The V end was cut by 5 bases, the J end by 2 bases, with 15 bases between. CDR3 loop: CASSTGTEGNYGYTF. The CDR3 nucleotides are TGTGCCAGCAGTACCGGGACGGAGGGGAACTATGGCTACACCTTC.

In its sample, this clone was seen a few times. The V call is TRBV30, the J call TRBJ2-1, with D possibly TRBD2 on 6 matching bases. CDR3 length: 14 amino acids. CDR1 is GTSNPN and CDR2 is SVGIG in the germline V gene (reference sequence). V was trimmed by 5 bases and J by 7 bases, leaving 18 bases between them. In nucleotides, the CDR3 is TGTGCCTGGGCGGCAGCGGGCGTCCCGAATGAGCAGTTCTTC. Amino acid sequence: CAWAAAGVPNEQFF. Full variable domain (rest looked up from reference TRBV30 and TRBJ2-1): SQTIHQWPATLVQPVGSPLSLECTVEGTSNPNLYWYRQAAGRGLQLLFYSVGIGQISSEVPQNLSASRPQDRQFILSSKKLLLSDSGFYLCAWAAAGVPNEQFFGPGTRLTVL.